The next 26 T cell receptor beta chains were all read from a single sample in a study of CD8+ T cells in alopecia areata. Once RNA had been extracted, it was reverse transcribed into cDNA to act as the sequencing template. Produced via immunoSEQ multiplex PCR; TCRdb's table is partial and in-frame only. Seen here are roughly 120,000 clones, roughly 68% observed once, and the top ten hold 2.8%. Sequencing was performed on CD4+ T cells sorted from blood. Receptors were obtained from a human donor in good health.

The rearrangement joins TRBV29-1 to TRBJ2-3, with D possibly matching TRBD2 (5 bases). The CDR3 is 13 residues long. Per the germline V gene, CDR1 is SQVTM and CDR2 is ANQGSEA. Between the trimmed V and J ends, which lost 4 bases and 1 base, there was a span of 9 bases. The CDR3 DNA sequence: TGCAGCGTTGCCGACGGGGGCACAGATACGCAGTATTTT. This translates into CSVADGGTDTQYF.

Concerning this clone: One junction end disagrees with the germline gene, perhaps due to a read error. The genes are TRBV2 and TRBJ1-1, with unresolved D. The CDR3 is made up of 12 amino acids. Germline CDR1 and CDR2: SNHLY and FYNNEI. The DNA for the CDR3 is TGTGCCAGCAGTAAAGCGAACACTGAAGCTTTCTTT. This encodes CASSKANTEAFF. Full variable domain (remainder filled in from reference TRBV2 and TRBJ1-1): EPEVTQTPSHQVTQMGQEVILRCVPISNHLYFYWYRQILGQKVEFLVSFYNNEISEKSEIFDDQFSVERPDGSNFTLKIRSTKLEDSAMYFCASSKANTEAFFGQGTRLTVV.

The chain links TRBV5-1 to TRBJ2-5, with 8 bases matching TRBD1. Germline-derived CDR1 and CDR2 are SGHRS and YFSETQ. CDR3 length equals 14 residues. Losses at the gene ends were 2 bases for V and 5 bases for J; bases not matched to a gene: 5. The CDR3 spells CASSFGRQGETQYF. The CDR3 DNA reads TGCGCCAGCAGCTTCGGGCGACAGGGGGAGACCCAGTACTTC.

The V and J genes are TRBV5-1 and TRBJ1-1; 12 positions match TRBD1. The CDR3 is made up of 17 amino acids. Germline V gene data show CDR1 as SGHRS and CDR2 as YFSETQ. The ends lost 3 bases at V and 4 bases at J; junction bases unmatched: 10. The CDR3 DNA reads TGCGCCAGCAGCTGGGGACAGGGGGCGACCGTGGCCACTGAAGCTTTCTTT. Residues: CASSWGQGATVATEAFF.

This chain joins TRBV11-2 and TRBJ2-5; possibly TRBD1 for D (6 bases). This CDR3 has 14 amino acids. CDR1 SGHAT and CDR2 FQNNGV come from the germline V gene. Between the trimmed V and J ends, which lost 3 bases and 2 bases, there was a span of 10 bases. In DNA, the CDR3 is TGTGCCAGCAGCTTTCGGACAGCTCAAGAGACCCAGTACTTC. Its protein product is CASSFRTAQETQYF.

CDR3 sequence (DNA): TGCAGCGCCCAAGGGGGATGGGGGAGCTCCTACGAGCAGTACTTC. Amino acid sequence: CSAQGGWGSSYEQYF. The chain uses TRBV29-1 and TRBJ2-7; D is possibly TRBD1 (6 bases). Per the germline V gene, CDR1 is SQVTM and CDR2 is ANQGSEA. The CDR3 is 15 residues long. V gave up 7 bases and J gave up 0 bases, with 19 bases separating them.

The chain joins TRBV5-1 to TRBJ1-6; tentatively, D is TRBD1 (5 bases). CDR1 is SGHRS, CDR2 YFSETQ, per germline. The CDR3 loop spans 14 amino acids. V lost 4 bases and J 6 bases, leaving 11 bases between the germline ends. CDR3 sequence reads: CASSPGTANSPLHF. The CDR3 nucleotides read TGCGCCAGCAGCCCCGGGACTGCTAATTCACCCCTCCACTTT.

This chain joins TRBV7-6 and TRBJ1-1, with D uncertain. This CDR3 comprises 13 residues. Trimming took off 5 bases at V and 4 bases at J, with 11 bases between the two ends. Germline lookup yields CDR1 SGHVS and CDR2 FNYEAQ. Here the CDR3 DNA reads TGTGCCAGCAGCCCGGGCACAGTCACTGAAGCTTTCTTT. Residues: CASSPGTVTEAFF.

The chain recombines TRBV27 with TRBJ2-3, with unresolved D. Between the trimmed V and J ends, which lost 6 bases and 4 bases, there was a span of 14 bases. Germline assignment: CDR1 MNHEY and CDR2 SMNVEV (reference sequence). The CDR3 is made up of 14 amino acids. The CDR3 DNA reads TGTGCCAGCAGGGAATTCTTCTCATCAGATACGCAGTATTTT. It is translated as CASREFFSSDTQYF.

The rearrangement uses TRBV29-1 and TRBJ1-2; no definite D call. Germline V CDR1 and CDR2: SQVTM, ANQGSEA. Trimming left V 3 bases short and J 1 base short, with 9 bases between. The CDR3 is 13 residues long. Here the CDR3 reads CSVDKGYNYGYTF. The CDR3 region has the DNA TGCAGCGTTGATAAGGGTTATAACTATGGCTACACCTTC.

This clone occurred many times. The junction and the germline gene differ at one end; a read error may be behind it. The chain employs TRBV29-1 and TRBJ1-2; the match to TRBD1 covers 9 bases. This CDR3 contains 14 residues. Germline V gives CDR1 SQVTM, CDR2 ANQGSEA. The CDR3 nucleotides are TGCAGCGTTGGGGCAGTCGGGACAGGGCTCTCCCCCGACTTC. Protein product: CSVGAVGTGLSPDF.

The rearrangement joins TRBV27 to TRBJ2-5; weak D call: TRBD1 (5 bases). The CDR3 sequence is 15 residues long. Germline-derived CDR1 and CDR2 are MNHEY and SMNVEV (reference sequence). Trimming left V 3 bases short and J 0 bases short, with 11 bases between. The DNA for the CDR3 is TGTGCCAGCAGTTTGGGGCGGCGGTACCAAGAGACCCAGTACTTC. It yields the protein CASSLGRRYQETQYF.

This chain joins TRBV5-1 and TRBJ1-5; a possible D gene is TRBD1 (6 bases). V lost 4 bases to trimming and J lost 4 bases, with 15 bases between them. Germline values: CDR1 SGHRS, CDR2 YFSETQ. The CDR3 totals 15 residues. CDR3 in DNA: TGCGCCAGCAGCCCAGGGGCGAGGGAGAATCAGCCCCAGCATTTT. Translated, it gives CASSPGARENQPQHF.

The rearrangement joins TRBV11-2 to TRBJ2-7, with D uncertain. Germline CDR1 and CDR2: SGHAT and FQNNGV. This CDR3 spans 17 amino acids. V shed 5 bases and J shed 0 bases, with 20 bases lying between them. CDR3 DNA sequence: TGTGCCAGCAGCCCAGGAAGGTGGGCGGAAAGCTCCTACGAGCAGTACTTC. Its translation is CASSPGRWAESSYEQYF.

The rearrangement links TRBV5-4 to TRBJ2-6; tentative D call: TRBD1 (6 bases). CDR1 and CDR2 (germline): SGHNT, YYREEE (reference sequence). V lost 2 bases and J 0 bases, leaving 21 bases between the germline ends. CDR3 length: 20 amino acids. CDR3 protein: CASSFLGYRVGASGANVLTF. The CDR3 coding sequence is TGTGCCAGCAGCTTTCTGGGATACAGGGTGGGGGCCTCTGGGGCCAACGTCCTGACTTTC.

The chain employs TRBV5-1 and TRBJ2-7; D call uncertain. Germline CDR1 and CDR2: SGHRS and YFSETQ. V shed 0 bases and J shed 2 bases, with 9 bases lying between them. The CDR3 length is 14 residues. The CDR3 DNA follows: TGCGCCAGCAGCTTGGTCGACGGACCCTACGAGCAGTACTTC. It translates to CASSLVDGPYEQYF.

The chain links TRBV7-9 to TRBJ1-2; D gene uncertain. The V gene's germline CDR1 is SEHNR and CDR2 FQNEAQ (reference sequence). The CDR3 extends over 13 amino acids. Trimming removed 5 bases from V and 6 bases from J, with 13 bases in between. CDR3 protein: CASSLDGVNGYTF. The CDR3 coding sequence is TGTGCCAGCAGCCTCGACGGGGTTAATGGCTACACCTTC.

V is TRBV27 and J is TRBJ2-3, with D possibly being TRBD1 or TRBD2 (5 bases each). The CDR3 totals 15 residues. V shed 6 bases and J shed 6 bases, with 19 bases lying between them. The germline V gene encodes CDR1 MNHEY and CDR2 SMNVEV (reference sequence). The CDR3 DNA follows: TGTGCCAGCAGCCCCTTTGTCGGGGCCGCCGATACGCAGTATTTT. It is translated as CASSPFVGAADTQYF.

This chain connects TRBV30 to TRBJ2-1, with D uncertain. This CDR3 is built from 12 residues. The germline V gene has CDR1 GTSNPN and CDR2 SVGIG (reference sequence). The V and J ends lost 4 bases and 5 bases respectively, with 9 bases between them. CDR3 loop: CAWKSRDNEQFF. The CDR3 DNA reads TGTGCCTGGAAATCCCGGGACAATGAGCAGTTCTTC.

The chain recombines TRBV2 with TRBJ1-2; 7 bases match TRBD1. This CDR3 region has 14 residues. Germline loops: CDR1 SNHLY, CDR2 FYNNEI. With 6 bases clipped from V and 4 bases from J, the junction kept 8 bases outside the gene matches. CDR3 DNA sequence: TGTGCCAGCAGAGGGACAGTAGAACCCTATGGCTACACCTTC. Translated, it gives CASRGTVEPYGYTF.

V usage is TRBV4-1 and J usage is TRBJ2-1; a weak D match, TRBD2 (5 bases). The germline CDR1 and CDR2 sequences are MGHRA and YSYEKL. The CDR3 has 14 residues. Trimming took off 5 bases at V and 6 bases at J, with 14 bases between the two ends. The DNA of the CDR3 is TGCGCCAGCAGCTTTAGATCGGGGTCCAATGAGCAGTTCTTC. Translated: CASSFRSGSNEQFF.

This rearrangement joins TRBV5-4 to TRBJ1-5; a weak D match, TRBD1 (6 bases). CDR3 length: 14 residues. CDR1 SGHNT and CDR2 YYREEE come from the germline V gene (reference sequence). V was pared by 4 bases and J by 1 base, with 9 bases between. CDR3 DNA: TGTGCCAGCAGCGCCCAGGGGAGCAATCAGCCCCAGCATTTT. It yields the protein CASSAQGSNQPQHF.

J is TRBJ2-7 and V is TRBV7-6; D is ambiguous. The CDR3 spans 13 residues. Germline CDR1 and CDR2: SGHVS and FNYEAQ. Deletions cut 2 bases from V and 2 bases from J, with 7 bases between. CDR3 region: CASSLTPTYEQYF. The DNA of the CDR3 is TGTGCCAGCAGCTTAACCCCCACCTACGAGCAGTACTTC.

This chain links TRBV7-2 with TRBJ2-5; 7 nucleotides match TRBD1. Germline V gene data show CDR1 as SGHTA and CDR2 as FQGNSA. V lost 2 bases and J lost 5; bases outside the gene matches: 11. The CDR3 runs to 16 residues. The CDR3 loop is CASSLQGVGEEETQYF. The CDR3 DNA sequence: TGTGCCAGCAGCTTACAGGGGGTGGGTGAAGAGGAGACCCAGTACTTC. The full variable domain, with the rest looked up from reference TRBV7-2 and TRBJ2-5, is GAGVSQSPSNKVTEKGKDVELRCDPISGHTALYWYRQSLGQGLEFLIYFQGNSAPDKSGLPSDRFSAERTGGSVSTLTIQRTQQEDSAVYLCASSLQGVGEEETQYFGPGTRLLVL.

This clone has only a few counts. The chain combines TRBV6-5 with TRBJ2-5; TRBD2 aligns across 7 bases. V dropped 2 bases and J dropped 1; count of bases not matched to a gene: 7. The length of the CDR3 is 16 residues. Germline assignment: CDR1 MNHEY and CDR2 SVGAGI. The CDR3 nucleotides read TGTGCCAGCAGTTACCTACCGGGGACTATCCAAGAGACCCAGTACTTC. Protein product: CASSYLPGTIQETQYF.

This clone was seen a single time. This chain joins TRBV15 and TRBJ1-2, with a tentative D call TRBD1 (6 bases). Germline CDR1 reads LNHNV; CDR2 reads YYDKDF (reference sequence). Deletions cut 3 bases from V and 4 bases from J, with 15 bases between. The CDR3 extends over 15 amino acids. CDR3 in DNA: TGTGCCACCAGCAGGGAATTACAGGGAAGCTATGGCTACACCTTC. It yields the protein CATSRELQGSYGYTF.